The sample holds many counts of the clone carrying this T cell receptor (beta chain). The antigen is undetermined. TCR beta CDR3 regions were amplified from RNA transcripts. Using the HTBI primer set, a first-round RT-PCR was run on the TCR CDR3. TCRdb re-derived calls from the multiplex PCR reads in MiXCR, one entry per CDR3 protein. The table lists 400,000 to 600,000 distinct CDR3 sequences, about a fifth of them singletons. These data belong to a study of T cells in Graves' hyperthyroidism and ophthalmopathy. This CDR3 is built from 14 residues. CDR1 KGHDR and CDR2 SFDVKD come from the germline V gene. V lost 11 bases, J lost 0 bases, and 5 bases stayed unmatched. Stable hyperthyroidism: no ophthalmopathy progression over 18 months of follow-up. Fresh peripheral blood, roughly 10 ml, was the source of the PBMCs. Study conclusions and caveats: Clonotypes that were expanded in thyroid above 0.001 mostly appeared in blood too.

This sequence was found in a man aged 18 to 29 with Graves' hyperthyroidism. The V and J genes are TRBV24-1 and TRBJ2-2, with 7 nucleotides matching TRBD1. The sequenced sample consisted of blood. This CDR3 reads CASTGQSNTGELFF. The DNA for the CDR3 is TGTGCCAGCACGGGACAGTCGAACACCGGGGAGCTGTTTTTT.